Shown below are 9 T cell receptor beta chains from a single sample sequenced in a study of blood T cells in healthy people across ages. With a J-beta primer mix and a sample-barcoded 5' primer, a second PCR ran roughly 7 to 11 cycles. TCRdb recomputed calls from the 5' RACE reads with MiXCR, one row per CDR3 protein. Among approximately 290,000 distinct CDR3 sequences listed, roughly 26% were seen once. The sample consisted of blood. Receptors were obtained from a woman in her 70s in good health.

The rearrangement uses TRBV20-1 and TRBJ1-3; no reliable D call. Trimming cost V 3 bases and J 1 base, with 10 bases left between them. The CDR3 is 14 amino acids. Germline-derived CDR1 and CDR2 are DFQATT and SNEGSKA (reference sequence). The CDR3 loop is CSARVGISGNTIYF. Here the CDR3 DNA reads TGCAGTGCTAGGGTCGGGATATCTGGAAACACCATATATTTT.

The chain's CDR3 is CATRSGTSGVETQYF. The CDR3 DNA reads as TGTGCCACCAGGTCTGGGACTAGCGGTGTGGAGACCCAGTACTTC. The chain carries TRBV15 and TRBJ2-5; 11 bases match TRBD2. The CDR3 loop spans 15 amino acids. Germline CDR1 and CDR2: LNHNV and YYDKDF (reference sequence). Trimming took 6 bases from V and 5 from J; bases not matched to a gene: 8. The variable domain in full, with the rest retrieved from reference TRBV15 and TRBJ2-5, is DAMVIQNPRYQVTQFGKPVTLSCSQTLNHNVMYWYQQKSSQAPKLLFHYYDKDFNNEADTPDNFQSRRPNTSFCFLDIRSPGLGDTAMYLCATRSGTSGVETQYFGPGTRLLVL.

This clonotype was detected a few times. In DNA, the CDR3 is TGTGCCAGCGCCGAGGGGGAGTGGTACAATGAGCAGTTCTTC. This sequence encodes CASAEGEWYNEQFF. The chain joins TRBV25-1 to TRBJ2-1, with D maybe TRBD1 (6 bases). The CDR3 length is 14 residues. The ends were cut back, 8 bases at V and 4 bases at J, with 15 bases in the middle. CDR1 MGHDK and CDR2 SYGVNS come from the germline V gene.

This clonotype was counted only a few times. The rearrangement joins TRBV6-2 or TRBV6-3 to TRBJ1-2; weak D call: TRBD1 (5 bases). Trimming stripped 8 bases from V and 0 bases from J, with 10 bases between. The CDR3 contains 13 residues. Germline assignment: CDR1 MNHEY and CDR2 SVGEGT. This chain's CDR3 is CASQKTANYGYTF. The CDR3 bases are TGTGCCAGCCAAAAGACAGCTAACTATGGCTACACCTTC.

The chain has TRBV6-6 and TRBJ2-5, with D possibly matching TRBD1 (6 bases). The J call may be incorrect, as the DNA end agrees better with TRBJ2-7. This CDR3 is built from 13 residues. Germline values: CDR1 MNHNY, CDR2 SVGAGI (reference sequence). The CDR3 nucleotides read TGTGCCAGCAGTTACCGACAGGTCTACGAGCAGTACTTC. This encodes CASSYRQVYEQYF.

The V and J genes are TRBV18 and TRBJ2-7; D possibly corresponds to TRBD2 (5 bases). With 5 bases removed from V and 7 bases from J, the gap between germline ends came to 9 bases. The CDR3 has 11 amino acids. Germline CDR1 and CDR2: KGHSH and LQKENI. The CDR3 region is CASSGLGEQYF. Here the CDR3 DNA reads TGTGCCAGCTCAGGACTCGGGGAGCAGTACTTC.

The J gene is TRBJ2-7, the V gene TRBV6-5; 7 nucleotides match TRBD1. V trimming: 11 bases; J trimming: 9 bases; junction bases outside the gene matches: 19. Per germline, CDR1 MNHEY and CDR2 SVGAGI. This CDR3 comprises 14 residues. Here the CDR3 DNA reads TGTGCCGTGAAGGGGGCAGATCTGGGTCAGGGGCAGTACTTC. Translating it yields CAVKGADLGQGQYF.

The chain uses TRBV5-1 and TRBJ1-3; D is ambiguous. V was cut by 5 bases and J by 8 bases, with 8 bases left in between. Germline values: CDR1 SGHRS, CDR2 YFSETQ. The CDR3 sequence is 11 residues long. In nucleotides, the CDR3 is TGCGCCAGCAGGGAGGGCCACACCATATATTTT. Translating it yields CASREGHTIYF. Using reference TRBV5-1 and TRBJ1-3 for the parts outside the CDR3, the full variable domain is KAGVTQTPRYLIKTRGQQVTLSCSPISGHRSVSWYQQTPGQGLQFLFEYFSETQRNKGNFPGRFSGRQFSNSRSEMNVSTLELGDSALYLCASREGHTIYFGEGSWLTVV.

This clonotype was detected only a few times. The chain combines TRBV7-6 with TRBJ2-3, with TRBD2 as a possible D gene (6 bases). The CDR3 length is 14 residues. V lost 5 bases and J lost 8, with 17 bases in between. Per germline, CDR1 SGHVS and CDR2 FNYEAQ. The CDR3: CASSPGLTQLTQYF. The CDR3 DNA follows: TGTGCCAGCAGCCCGGGACTCACACAACTTACGCAGTATTTT.